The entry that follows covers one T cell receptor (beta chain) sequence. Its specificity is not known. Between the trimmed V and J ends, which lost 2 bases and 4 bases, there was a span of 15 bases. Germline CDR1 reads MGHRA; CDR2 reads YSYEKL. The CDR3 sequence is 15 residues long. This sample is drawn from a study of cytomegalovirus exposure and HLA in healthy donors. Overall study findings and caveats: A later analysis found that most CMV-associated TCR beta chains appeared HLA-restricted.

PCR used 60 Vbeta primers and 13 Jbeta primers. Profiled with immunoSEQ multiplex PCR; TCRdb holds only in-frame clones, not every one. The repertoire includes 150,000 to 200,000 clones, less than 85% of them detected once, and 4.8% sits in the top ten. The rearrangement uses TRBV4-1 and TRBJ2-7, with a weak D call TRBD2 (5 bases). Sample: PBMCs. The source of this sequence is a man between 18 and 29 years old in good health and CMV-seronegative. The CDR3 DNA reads TGCGCCAGCAGCCAACCCGGGAAAACAATGTACGAGCAGTACTTC. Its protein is CASSQPGKTMYEQYF.